The clone carrying this TCR beta chain was observed a few times. The antigen remains undetermined. This sample was taken from a study of blood T cells in healthy people across ages. V trimming: 1 base; J trimming: 0 bases; junction bases outside the gene matches: 8. This CDR3 comprises 18 residues. Germline CDR1 MGHRA, CDR2 YSYEKL. Study-level findings and limits: When set beside aged donors, long-lived donors presented more naive CD4+ cells and higher diversity. Getting older went along with TCR beta diversity per million T cells dropping roughly linearly.

Primers used in a second PCR of about 7 to 12 cycles were a sample-barcoded 5' primer and a J-beta primer mix. All cDNA molecules were each tagged by a template-switch adaptor with 12 random nucleotides. TCRdb re-derived calls from the 5' RACE reads in MiXCR, one entry per CDR3 protein. The table lists about 1.1 million distinct CDR3 sequences, more than 30% of them singletons. The chain links TRBV4-1 to TRBJ2-2; 7 bases are a match to TRBD1. The clonotype comes from a man aged 18 to 35 in good health. Material for sequencing was blood. This chain's CDR3 is CASSQVARDSPNTGELFF. CDR3 DNA sequence: TGCGCCAGCAGCCAAGTGGCAAGGGACAGCCCGAACACCGGGGAGCTGTTTTTT.